One T cell receptor beta chain is described in this entry. Its matching antigen is unknown. The junction and the germline gene differ at one end; a read error may be behind it. This specimen belongs to a study of cytomegalovirus exposure and HLA in healthy donors. Study findings and constraints: An observed cluster of highly shared sequence variants was recorded as a likely sequencing artifact.

Primers for the PCR totalled 60 Vbeta and 13 Jbeta. Sequenced by immunoSEQ multiplex PCR; TCRdb stores in-frame clones only, minus some. The repertoire holds some 140,000 clones, roughly 74% seen once, with roughly 2.8% in the top ten. CDR1 SEHNR and CDR2 FQNEAQ come from the germline V gene (reference sequence). This CDR3 is 15 amino acids long. This receptor was identified in a man younger than 35 in good health and CMV-seronegative. J is TRBJ2-6 and V is TRBV7-9, with D tentatively TRBD1 (5 bases). The sample consisted of PBMCs. The CDR3 here is CASSPRDSGANGLTF. The CDR3 bases are TGTGCCAGCAGCCCCAGAGATTCTGGGGCCAACGGCCTGACTTTC.